This TCR beta chain was captured in a study of control samples from healthy donors and cancer patients. The germline CDR1 and CDR2 sequences are SGDLS and YYNGEE. V shed 4 bases and J 5 bases; nucleotides not matched to a gene: 12. The CDR3 consists of 17 residues. Produced via immunoSEQ multiplex PCR; TCRdb's table is partial and in-frame only. The sample contains 70,000 or so clones, approximately 84% of which appear only once. The sequencing sample was made of blood. This clonotype was sampled from a middle-aged man in good health. The chain recombines TRBV9 with TRBJ2-1; TRBD2 aligns across 10 bases. The CDR3 loop is CASSPSGGLAGDNEQFF. Here the CDR3 DNA reads TGTGCCAGCAGCCCAAGCGGGGGGCTAGCGGGGGACAATGAGCAGTTCTTC.